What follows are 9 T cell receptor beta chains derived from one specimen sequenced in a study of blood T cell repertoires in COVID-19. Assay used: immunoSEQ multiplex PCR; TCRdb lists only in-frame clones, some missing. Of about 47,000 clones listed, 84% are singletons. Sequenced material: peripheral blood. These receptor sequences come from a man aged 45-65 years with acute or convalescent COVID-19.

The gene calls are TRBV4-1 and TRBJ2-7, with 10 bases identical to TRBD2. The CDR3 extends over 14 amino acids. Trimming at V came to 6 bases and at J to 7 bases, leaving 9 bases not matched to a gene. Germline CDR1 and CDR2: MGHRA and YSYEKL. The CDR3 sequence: CASSLAGVDEEQYF. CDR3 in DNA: TGCGCCAGCAGTCTAGCGGGGGTGGATGAGGAGCAGTACTTC.

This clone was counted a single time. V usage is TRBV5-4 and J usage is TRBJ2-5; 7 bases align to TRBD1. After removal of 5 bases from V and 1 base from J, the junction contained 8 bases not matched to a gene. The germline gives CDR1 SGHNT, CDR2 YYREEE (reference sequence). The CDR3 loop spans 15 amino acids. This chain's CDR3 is CASSTPGQRQETQYF. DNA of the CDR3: TGTGCCAGCAGTACACCGGGACAGCGCCAAGAGACCCAGTACTTC.

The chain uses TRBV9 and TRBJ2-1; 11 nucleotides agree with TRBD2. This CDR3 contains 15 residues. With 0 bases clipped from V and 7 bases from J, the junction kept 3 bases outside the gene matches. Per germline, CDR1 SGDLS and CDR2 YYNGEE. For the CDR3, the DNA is TGTGCCAGCAGCGTAGGAAGGACTAGCGGGAATGAGCAGTTCTTC. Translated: CASSVGRTSGNEQFF.

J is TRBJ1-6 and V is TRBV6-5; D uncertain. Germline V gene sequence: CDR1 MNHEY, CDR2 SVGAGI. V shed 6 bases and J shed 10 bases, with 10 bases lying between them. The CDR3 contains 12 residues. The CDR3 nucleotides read TGTGCCAGCAGCTCCAGCGGATCACCCCTCCACTTT. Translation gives CASSSSGSPLHF.

The DNA of the CDR3 is TGTGCCAGTAGAATGGGACAGTCACTGTTTTTT. Translating it yields CASRMGQSLFF. The rearrangement links TRBV19 to TRBJ1-4, with 7 bases identical to TRBD1. The trim removed 6 bases at V and 13 bases at J, leaving 5 bases unmatched. Per the germline V gene, CDR1 is LNHDA and CDR2 is SQIVND (reference sequence). CDR3 length equals 11 residues.

This CDR3 is CASSIDPPGGAGNTGELFF. In nucleotides, the CDR3 is TGTGCCAGTAGTATAGACCCCCCCGGGGGGGCGGGTAACACCGGGGAGCTGTTTTTT. The chain joins TRBV19 to TRBJ2-2; 8 bases match TRBD2. The trim removed 0 bases at V and 2 bases at J, leaving 11 bases unmatched. Germline V gives CDR1 LNHDA, CDR2 SQIVND (reference sequence). The CDR3 has 19 residues.

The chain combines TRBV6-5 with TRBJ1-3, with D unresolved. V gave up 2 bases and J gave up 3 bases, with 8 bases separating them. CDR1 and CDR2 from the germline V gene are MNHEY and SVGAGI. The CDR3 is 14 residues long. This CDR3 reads CASSYGQVGNTIYF. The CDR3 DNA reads TGTGCCAGCAGTTACGGCCAAGTTGGAAACACCATATATTTT.

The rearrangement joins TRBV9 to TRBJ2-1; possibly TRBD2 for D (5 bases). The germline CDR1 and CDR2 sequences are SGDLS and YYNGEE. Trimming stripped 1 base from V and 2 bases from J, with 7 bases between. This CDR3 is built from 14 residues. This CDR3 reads CASSVTGTYNEQFF. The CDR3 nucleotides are TGTGCCAGCAGCGTAACGGGGACCTACAATGAGCAGTTCTTC.

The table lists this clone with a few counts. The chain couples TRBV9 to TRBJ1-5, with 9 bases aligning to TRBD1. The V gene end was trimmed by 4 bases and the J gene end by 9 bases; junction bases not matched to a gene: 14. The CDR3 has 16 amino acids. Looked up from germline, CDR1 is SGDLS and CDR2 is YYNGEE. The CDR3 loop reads CASSPSPGTGQGPQHF. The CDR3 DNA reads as TGTGCCAGCAGCCCCTCCCCCGGGACAGGGCAGGGGCCCCAGCATTTT.